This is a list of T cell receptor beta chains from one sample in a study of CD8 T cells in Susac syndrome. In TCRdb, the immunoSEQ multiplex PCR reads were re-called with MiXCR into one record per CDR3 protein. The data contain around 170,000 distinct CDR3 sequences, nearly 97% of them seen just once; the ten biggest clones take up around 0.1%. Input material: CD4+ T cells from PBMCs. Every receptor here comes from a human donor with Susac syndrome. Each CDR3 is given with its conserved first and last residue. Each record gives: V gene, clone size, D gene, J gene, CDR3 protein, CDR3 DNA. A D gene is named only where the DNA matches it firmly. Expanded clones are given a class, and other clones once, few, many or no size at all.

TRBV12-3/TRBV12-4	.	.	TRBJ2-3	CASSIGRRTDTQYF	TGTGCCAGCAGCATAGGACGCCGCACAGATACGCAGTATTTT
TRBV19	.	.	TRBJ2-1	CASSFRAGSTYNEQFF	TGTGCCAGTAGTTTCCGGGCAGGGTCGACCTACAATGAGCAGTTCTTC
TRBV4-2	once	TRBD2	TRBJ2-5	CASSQGAGGRFGETQYF	TGTGCCAGCAGCCAAGGAGCGGGGGGGCGGTTTGGGGAGACCCAGTACTTC
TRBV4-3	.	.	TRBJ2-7	CASSHVGTAAYEQYF	TGCGCCAGCAGCCACGTGGGGACTGCCGCCTACGAGCAGTACTTC
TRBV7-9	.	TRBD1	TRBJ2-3	CASSFPTGMADTQYF	TGTGCCAGCAGCTTCCCGACAGGGATGGCAGATACGCAGTATTTT
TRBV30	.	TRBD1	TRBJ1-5	CAWSPHRDPTGSNQPQHF	TGTGCCTGGAGTCCTCACAGGGACCCGACAGGGAGCAATCAGCCCCAGCATTTT
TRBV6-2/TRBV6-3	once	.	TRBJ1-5	CASSYNSILDQPQHF	TGTGCCAGCAGTTATAACTCCATATTGGATCAGCCCCAGCATTTT
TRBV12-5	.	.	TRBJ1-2	CASGLPQGQNYGYTF	TGTGCTAGTGGTTTGCCCCAAGGGCAGAACTATGGCTACACCTTC
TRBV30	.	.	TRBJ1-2	CAWRAGVYGYTF	TGTGCCTGGAGGGCGGGGGTCTATGGCTACACCTTC
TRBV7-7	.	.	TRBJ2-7	CASSLSGASYEQYF	TGTGCCAGCAGCTTATCAGGGGCGTCCTACGAGCAGTACTTC